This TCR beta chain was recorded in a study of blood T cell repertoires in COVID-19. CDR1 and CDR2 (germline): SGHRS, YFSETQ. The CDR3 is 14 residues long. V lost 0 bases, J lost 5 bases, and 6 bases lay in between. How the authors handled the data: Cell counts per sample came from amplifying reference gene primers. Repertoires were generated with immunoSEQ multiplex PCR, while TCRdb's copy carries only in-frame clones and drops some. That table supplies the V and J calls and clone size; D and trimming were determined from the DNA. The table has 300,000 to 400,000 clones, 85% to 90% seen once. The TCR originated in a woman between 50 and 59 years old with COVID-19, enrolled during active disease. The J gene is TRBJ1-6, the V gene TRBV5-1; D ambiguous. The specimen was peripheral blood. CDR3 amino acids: CASSLVQNNSPLHF. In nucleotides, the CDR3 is TGCGCCAGCAGCTTGGTTCAGAATAATTCACCCCTCCACTTT.